These 12 T cell receptor beta chains came from one sample sequenced in a study of TIL therapy for anti-PD-1-resistant metastatic lung cancer. The immunoSEQ assay was v3. Assay used: immunoSEQ multiplex PCR; TCRdb lists only in-frame clones, some missing. The data show approximately 50,000 clones, 79% seen once. Time point noted: pre-treatment sample, taken before nivolumab and TIL therapy. This material consisted of blood, taken at baseline. Receptor source: an older man with non-small cell lung cancer.

The chain has TRBV6-1 and TRBJ1-4; D perhaps matches TRBD1 (5 bases). CDR3 length equals 14 residues. The germline V gene has CDR1 MNHNS and CDR2 SASEGT. Deletions cut 4 bases from V and 7 bases from J, with 13 bases between. CDR3 in amino acids: CASSAGGYGEKLFF. For the CDR3, the DNA is TGTGCCAGCAGTGCTGGGGGGTACGGTGAAAAACTGTTTTTT.

The CDR3 DNA sequence: TGTGCCAGCAGTGAAACAGTCTACTCTGGGGCCAACGTCCTGACTTTC. It yields the protein CASSETVYSGANVLTF. The genes are TRBV2 and TRBJ2-6; D is uncertain. The CDR3 runs to 16 residues. Germline loops: CDR1 SNHLY, CDR2 FYNNEI. V was pared by 2 bases and J by 0 bases, with 8 bases between.

The chain employs TRBV6-1 and TRBJ1-3; D unresolved. The CDR3 spans 14 residues. The V gene's germline CDR1 is MNHNS and CDR2 SASEGT. Deletions cut 4 bases from V and 2 bases from J, with 9 bases between. CDR3 nucleotide sequence: TGTGCCAGCAGTGGTGCAGAGGCTGGAAACACCATATATTTT. Encoded protein: CASSGAEAGNTIYF.

J is TRBJ2-2 and V is TRBV28, with D perhaps TRBD1 (6 bases). Germline lookup yields CDR1 MDHEN and CDR2 SYDVKM. Between the trimmed V and J ends, which lost 2 bases and 6 bases, there was a span of 13 bases. The CDR3 covers 15 residues. The CDR3 DNA reads as TGTGCCAGCAGTTTACTTTGGGGGCGGGCCGGGGAGCTGTTTTTT. It translates to CASSLLWGRAGELFF.

The chain has TRBV5-4 and TRBJ1-2, with 9 bases identical to TRBD1. The length of the CDR3 is 16 residues. Germline CDR1 SGHNT, CDR2 YYREEE (reference sequence). J gave up 1 base and V 0 bases, and 4 bases lay outside the gene matches. CDR3 DNA sequence: TGTGCCAGCAGCTTGGGGGCGGGACAGGGTAACTATGGCTACACCTTC. As protein: CASSLGAGQGNYGYTF.

V is TRBV2 and J is TRBJ2-2; D assignment may be TRBD1 or TRBD2 (6 bases each). V shed 0 bases and J shed 3 bases, with 11 bases lying between them. CDR1 is SNHLY, CDR2 FYNNEI, per germline. The CDR3 length is 16 residues. CDR3 nucleotides: TGTGCCAGCAGTGAAGCGGGGGCTAGCGACACCGGGGAGCTGTTTTTT. Residues: CASSEAGASDTGELFF.

This clone has only one observation. The chain couples TRBV18 to TRBJ1-1; 7 bases map to TRBD1. V shed 5 bases, J shed 5 bases, and the junction held 8 bases outside the gene matches. The CDR3 length is 14 residues. Germline V gene lookup returns CDR1 KGHSH and CDR2 LQKENI. The CDR3, as DNA: TGTGCCAGCTCATCCGGGACAGAAGGAACTGAAGCTTTCTTT. Encoded protein: CASSSGTEGTEAFF.

This rearrangement joins TRBV9 to TRBJ2-3; TRBD2 agrees at 13 bases. Germline lookup yields CDR1 SGDLS and CDR2 YYNGEE. The CDR3 length is 18 residues. Unmatched junction bases numbered 7, after V lost 3 bases and J lost 0 bases. The CDR3 DNA reads as TGTGCCAGCAGCGCCTCAGGACTAGCGGGAGTGAGCACAGATACGCAGTATTTT. Translated, it gives CASSASGLAGVSTDTQYF.

The chain is built from TRBV4-2 and TRBJ2-1; D not resolved. CDR1 and CDR2 from the germline V gene are LGHNA and YNFKEQ. The length of the CDR3 is 15 residues. V was cut by 3 bases and J by 2 bases, with 11 bases left in between. The CDR3 DNA follows: TGTGCCAGCAGCCAGGAATATGAGCCCTACAATGAGCAGTTCTTC. Translated, it gives CASSQEYEPYNEQFF.

This clone was found once. The gene calls are TRBV19 and TRBJ1-4; D might be TRBD1 (5 bases). The CDR3 loop spans 15 amino acids. The V and J ends lost 3 bases and 6 bases respectively, with 14 bases between them. The germline gives CDR1 LNHDA, CDR2 SQIVND (reference sequence). CDR3 region: CASSIFGAPDEKLFF. CDR3 bases: TGTGCCAGTAGTATTTTTGGGGCGCCGGATGAAAAACTGTTTTTT.

In this sample, this clone turned up a few times. The chain's CDR3 is CASSLASGQANTGELFF. In DNA, the CDR3 is TGTGCCAGCAGCTTAGCATCCGGACAGGCGAACACCGGGGAGCTGTTTTTT. V gene TRBV7-9 combines with J gene TRBJ2-2; 7 bases align to TRBD1. The V segment lost 0 bases and the J segment 0 bases; nucleotides outside the gene matches: 4. The V gene's germline CDR1 is SEHNR and CDR2 FQNEAQ (reference sequence). CDR3 length: 17 residues.

This clone was seen more than once but under ten times. The chain joins TRBV7-2 to TRBJ2-7; D is uncertain. This CDR3 is built from 11 residues. Germline lookup yields CDR1 SGHTA and CDR2 FQGNSA. The V and J ends lost 2 bases and 2 bases respectively, with 1 base between them. This CDR3 is CASSLTYEQYF. Here the CDR3 DNA reads TGTGCCAGCAGCTTAACCTACGAGCAGTACTTC.